The T cell receptor (beta chain) described here comes from a study of control samples from healthy donors and cancer patients (dated by TCRdb to the early 2020s). At the junction V is shortened by 11 bases and J by 2 bases, with 17 bases in between. The germline V gene specifies MNHEY as CDR1 and SVGAGI as CDR2. From cysteine to phenylalanine, the CDR3 is 14 amino acids long. The retained sequence is limited to the CDR3, 42 bases, with the frame set at the first base. The library was built by means of the immunoSEQ multiplex PCR assay. TCRdb obtained this table from immuneACCESS and retained in-frame rearrangements with V and J assigned. These tables miss some clones; where compared with another copy, unresolved V genes account for less than half of the shortfall, and the remainder is unexplained. This sample is represented by approximately 100,000 clones; approximately 90% of them were singletons. The top ten constitute roughly 15% of the sample.

For this clone: What antigen it recognizes has not been identified. No much larger clone is present one base from it, and per-base qualities are unavailable.

The sequence derives from a woman in her fifties or sixties in good health. Material for sequencing was blood. The rearranged segments are TRBV6-5 and TRBJ2-3, with no confident D gene call. The CDR3 protein sequence reads: CAGSPGSNTDTQYF. The sequence in DNA is TGTGCCGGCTCCCCGGGCAGCAACACAGATACGCAGTATTTT.